These 21 T cell receptor beta chains were all obtained from the same sample, sequenced in a study of T cell repertoires in cytomegalovirus infection. The antigens these receptors bind are not known. TCRdb re-derived calls from the reads in MiXCR, one entry per CDR3 protein. The sample has fewer than 350,000 distinct CDR3 sequences; 25% to 30% are singletons. Material: cultured PBMCs, obtained from culture after CMV antigen stimulation. These receptors came from a human donor in good health (CMV status not recorded). Some clones in this sample may be carry-over from other donors' samples.

This sequence joins TRBV27 and TRBJ1-4; D is ambiguous. V lost 6 bases and J 8 bases, leaving 13 bases between the germline ends. The CDR3 is 13 residues long. Germline V gene lookup returns CDR1 MNHEY and CDR2 SMNVEV (reference sequence). The DNA for the CDR3 is TGTGCCAGCAGGCTACAGAGCGGGGAAAAACTGTTTTTT. Its translation: CASRLQSGEKLFF.

This clonotype was counted only a few times. The chain links TRBV27 to TRBJ1-1; 7 bases agree with TRBD1. This CDR3 spans 13 amino acids. Germline values: CDR1 MNHEY, CDR2 SMNVEV (reference sequence). Trimming cost V 4 bases and J 10 bases; bases outside gene matches: 9. The CDR3 is CASSSDRRLGAFF. In DNA, the CDR3 is TGTGCCAGCAGTTCGGACAGGCGGCTGGGAGCTTTCTTT.

This clonotype came up a few times. V usage is TRBV18 and J usage is TRBJ2-7; 7 bases map to TRBD1. Looked up from germline, CDR1 is KGHSH and CDR2 is LQKENI. The length of the CDR3 is 15 residues. Trimming removed 3 bases from V and 1 base from J; junction bases left unmatched: 6. CDR3 sequence reads: CASSPGTATSYEQYF. The CDR3 DNA follows: TGTGCCAGCTCACCGGGGACAGCCACGTCCTACGAGCAGTACTTC.

This clonotype was detected ten times or more. The chain employs TRBV6-1 and TRBJ2-1; no clear D. Germline loops: CDR1 MNHNS, CDR2 SASEGT. The CDR3 has 13 amino acids. V was trimmed by 6 bases and J by 7 bases, leaving 13 bases between them. CDR3 nucleotide sequence: TGTGCCAGCAGCCTAGTTCCCCAAAATGAGCAGTTCTTC. Translating it yields CASSLVPQNEQFF.

V usage is TRBV4-1 and J usage is TRBJ1-5, with D possibly matching TRBD1 (6 bases). V lost 0 bases, J lost 2 bases, and 11 bases lay in between. Germline V gene lookup returns CDR1 MGHRA and CDR2 YSYEKL. This CDR3 has 16 amino acids. For the CDR3, the DNA is TGCGCCAGCAGCCAAGATGGGGGGCTGGGCAATCAGCCCCAGCATTTT. It is translated as CASSQDGGLGNQPQHF.

The genes are TRBV2 and TRBJ2-1; 8 bases agree with TRBD1. The CDR3 length is 15 residues. With 4 bases clipped from V and 7 bases from J, the junction kept 9 bases outside the gene matches. Germline V gene lookup returns CDR1 SNHLY and CDR2 FYNNEI. CDR3 region: CASSGEQGERNEQFF. The CDR3 DNA reads as TGTGCCAGCAGTGGGGAACAGGGGGAAAGAAATGAGCAGTTCTTC.

This clonotype was counted at least ten times. The V and J genes are TRBV6-8 and TRBJ2-3; TRBD2 aligns across 9 bases. Germline V lookup: CDR1 MNHGY, CDR2 SAAAGT. J was trimmed by 2 bases and V by 6 bases; bases with no gene match: 18. This CDR3 comprises 19 residues. Here the CDR3 DNA reads TGTGCCAGCAGCCCCGAGGTTAAAGGTAGCGGGAGTTTCACAGATACGCAGTATTTT. Translating it yields CASSPEVKGSGSFTDTQYF.

This rearrangement joins TRBV7-9 to TRBJ2-7, with TRBD1 as a possible D gene (6 bases). Germline V lookup: CDR1 SEHNR, CDR2 FQNEAQ (reference sequence). Trimming took 4 bases from V and 3 from J, leaving 13 bases between them. This CDR3 has 14 residues. CDR3: CASSSGQTNYEQYF. The CDR3 DNA sequence: TGTGCCAGCAGCTCAGGACAGACGAACTACGAGCAGTACTTC.

Many counts were recorded for this clonotype. V and J are TRBV5-6 and TRBJ1-2; perhaps TRBD1 as D (5 bases). CDR3 length: 13 amino acids. CDR1 and CDR2 from the germline V gene are SGHDT and YYEEEE. V lost 4 bases, J lost 6 bases, and 13 bases lay in between. The CDR3 DNA reads as TGTGCCAGCAGCGATACTGGGGGGAATGGCTACACCTTC. Its protein is CASSDTGGNGYTF.

The chain has TRBV7-8 and TRBJ2-7; D not resolved. CDR3 length: 13 residues. The V end lost 4 bases, the J end lost 4 bases, and 11 bases lay between the germline ends. Germline assignment: CDR1 SGHVS and CDR2 FQNEAQ. The CDR3 bases are TGTGCCAGCAGCTCTCTCAAGGTTTACGAGCAGTACTTC. Translating it yields CASSSLKVYEQYF.

This rearrangement joins TRBV27 to TRBJ2-7; D not certain. Trimming cost V 4 bases and J 0 bases, with 10 bases left between them. This CDR3 is 14 amino acids long. The germline V gene encodes CDR1 MNHEY and CDR2 SMNVEV (reference sequence). DNA of the CDR3: TGTGCCAGCAGTTCCTACCCGAGCTCCTACGAGCAGTACTTC. This codes for CASSSYPSSYEQYF.

This clonotype turned up a few times. This chain uses TRBV7-6 with TRBJ2-2; D may be TRBD1 (6 bases). Trimming removed 5 bases from V and 4 bases from J, with 14 bases in between. The CDR3 loop spans 15 amino acids. Germline CDR1 SGHVS, CDR2 FNYEAQ. The CDR3 DNA reads TGTGCCAGCAGCCCCAGACAGGATCTCACCGGGGAGCTGTTTTTT. It specifies CASSPRQDLTGELFF.

The table lists this clonotype with a count of one. The V call is TRBV20-1, the J call TRBJ2-1, with D perhaps matching TRBD2 (6 bases). The CDR3 totals 16 residues. The V end lost 6 bases, the J end lost 0 bases, and 18 bases lay between the germline ends. Germline lookup yields CDR1 DFQATT and CDR2 SNEGSKA (reference sequence). The CDR3 DNA follows: TGCAGTGCCCGGGTCGGGGGAGGCGACTCCTACAATGAGCAGTTCTTC. It translates to CSARVGGGDSYNEQFF.

V is TRBV19 and J is TRBJ2-5; D is uncertain. Trimming left V 1 base short and J 1 base short, with 10 bases between. CDR1 is LNHDA and CDR2 is SQIVND in the germline V gene (reference sequence). This CDR3 has 15 residues. CDR3 nucleotide sequence: TGTGCCAGTAGTATAGGAGCCAGGCTCCAAGAGACCCAGTACTTC. Amino acids: CASSIGARLQETQYF.

This clonotype occurred a few times. CDR3 nucleotides: TGCAGCGTCGAGGGGGGGCACACTGAAGCTTTCTTT. Protein sequence: CSVEGGHTEAFF. V gene TRBV29-1 combines with J gene TRBJ1-1; tentatively, D is TRBD1 (6 bases). Per germline, CDR1 SQVTM and CDR2 ANQGSEA. Trimming left V 6 bases short and J 3 bases short, with 11 bases between. The CDR3 length is 12 residues.

This clonotype was recorded at least ten times. The rearrangement uses TRBV6-1 and TRBJ1-3, with unresolved D. Trimming took off 4 bases at V and 4 bases at J, with 8 bases between the two ends. Germline V gene data show CDR1 as MNHNS and CDR2 as SASEGT. There are 13 residues in the CDR3. The CDR3 loop reads CASSAGSGNTIYF. The DNA for the CDR3 is TGTGCCAGCAGTGCCGGCTCGGGAAACACCATATATTTT.

This chain uses TRBV7-2 with TRBJ2-2; 8 bases align to TRBD2. This CDR3 contains 15 residues. Germline trimming cut 2 bases from V and 7 bases from J; bases unmatched to any gene: 6. Germline CDR1 reads SGHTA; CDR2 reads FQGNSA. CDR3 amino acids: CASSLFTGGVGELFF. CDR3 bases: TGTGCCAGCAGCTTATTTACGGGAGGGGTCGGGGAGCTGTTTTTT. Variable domain in full (rest from reference TRBV7-2 and TRBJ2-2): GAGVSQSPSNKVTEKGKDVELRCDPISGHTALYWYRQSLGQGLEFLIYFQGNSAPDKSGLPSDRFSAERTGGSVSTLTIQRTQQEDSAVYLCASSLFTGGVGELFFGEGSRLTVL.

The chain employs TRBV6-5 and TRBJ1-2; the D gene is possibly TRBD1 (5 bases). Germline V lookup: CDR1 MNHEY, CDR2 SVGAGI. This CDR3 is built from 14 residues. V lost 7 bases and J lost 5, with 17 bases in between. The CDR3 is CASKGRTPTYGYTF. Written as DNA, the CDR3 is TGTGCCAGCAAAGGGAGGACACCCACTTATGGCTACACCTTC.

In its sample, this clonotype was seen a few times. The V call is TRBV28, the J call TRBJ2-7; 8 nucleotides align to TRBD2. Germline values: CDR1 MDHEN, CDR2 SYDVKM. The CDR3 runs 13 residues. V lost 6 bases to trimming and J lost 4 bases; unmatched junction nucleotides: 5. CDR3 protein: CASRTGGGYEQYF. The CDR3, as DNA: TGTGCCAGCAGGACGGGGGGGGGTTACGAGCAGTACTTC. The variable domain in full, with the rest retrieved from reference TRBV28 and TRBJ2-7, is DVKVTQSSRYLVKRTGEKVFLECVQDMDHENMFWYRQDPGLGLRLIYFSYDVKMKEKGDIPEGYSVSREKKERFSLILESASTNQTSMYLCASRTGGGYEQYFGPGTRLTVT.

This clonotype was counted between two and nine times. The chain is built from TRBV7-9 and TRBJ2-1, with 7 nucleotides matching TRBD1. Trimming took 5 bases from V and 16 from J; bases not matched to a gene: 20. The CDR3 totals 15 residues. Germline values: CDR1 SEHNR, CDR2 FQNEAQ (reference sequence). CDR3 loop: CASSPPGQRVAREFF. In DNA, the CDR3 is TGTGCCAGCAGCCCACCGGGACAGAGGGTTGCCCGGGAATTCTTC.

This clonotype was counted a few times. The genes are TRBV6-6 and TRBJ2-3; 7 positions agree with TRBD2. Germline lookup yields CDR1 MNHNY and CDR2 SVGAGI (reference sequence). V was clipped by 0 bases and J by 6 bases; unmatched bases: 6. This CDR3 region has 15 residues. The CDR3 sequence is CASSYSSGVRDTQYF. DNA of the CDR3: TGTGCCAGCAGTTACTCCAGCGGGGTCCGCGATACGCAGTATTTT.